This T cell receptor (beta chain) is from a study of cytomegalovirus exposure and HLA in healthy donors. Study-level points and caveats: Generally TCR sequences proved uncommon, though certain public TCRs appeared in numerous donors. In vitro, a few CMV-associated chains proved specific for CMV antigens. Researchers catalogued around 150 TCR beta chains as cytomegalovirus-associated.

From germline, CDR1 is LNHDA and CDR2 SQIVND (reference sequence). V trimming: 4 bases; J trimming: 5 bases; junction bases outside the gene matches: 8. This CDR3 region has 15 residues. In regard to this clone: Its specificity is unknown.

Here immunoSEQ multiplex PCR was the method, and the copy in TCRdb shows in-frame clones only, minus some. Of around 130,000 clones listed, around 85% are singletons. Sequenced input: PBMCs. The TCR sequence derives from a woman in her thirties in good health and CMV-seronegative. The rearrangement uses TRBV19 and TRBJ2-7, with 10 bases that match TRBD1. CDR3 DNA sequence: TGTGCCAGTAGTAGACGACAGGGGGCGGTTCACGAGCAGTACTTC. Residues: CASSRRQGAVHEQYF.